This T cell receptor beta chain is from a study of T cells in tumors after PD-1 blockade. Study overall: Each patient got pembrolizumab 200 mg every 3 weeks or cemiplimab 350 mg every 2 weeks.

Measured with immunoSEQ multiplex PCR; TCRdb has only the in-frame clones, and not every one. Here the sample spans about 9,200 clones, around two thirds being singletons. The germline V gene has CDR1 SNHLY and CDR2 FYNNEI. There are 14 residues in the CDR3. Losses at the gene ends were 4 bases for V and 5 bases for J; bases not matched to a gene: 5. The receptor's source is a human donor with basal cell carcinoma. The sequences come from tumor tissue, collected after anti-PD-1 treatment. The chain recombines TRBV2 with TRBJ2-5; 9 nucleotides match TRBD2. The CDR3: CASSAGGGAETQYF. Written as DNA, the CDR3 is TGTGCCAGCAGTGCGGGCGGGGGGGCGGAGACCCAGTACTTC.